These 5 T cell receptor beta chains came from one sample sequenced in a study of siplizumab effects on memory and regulatory T cells. The assay was immunoSEQ multiplex PCR, and TCRdb's table has in-frame clones only and misses some. The repertoire holds about 110,000 clones, with 93% as singletons. Sequencing used CD4+ T cells sorted from blood. The receptors originated from a human donor in good health.

The chain employs TRBV6-1 and TRBJ2-3; D not resolved. The ends were cut back, 4 bases at V and 0 bases at J, with 8 bases in the middle. The CDR3 has 14 residues. Per the germline V gene, CDR1 is MNHNS and CDR2 is SASEGT. DNA of the CDR3: TGTGCCAGCAGTGCCATCGCTAGCACAGATACGCAGTATTTT. It encodes CASSAIASTDTQYF.

This clone is a singleton in its sample. V and J are TRBV4-2 and TRBJ2-5; D might be TRBD1 (7 bases). Germline V lookup: CDR1 LGHNA, CDR2 YNFKEQ. The V and J ends lost 1 base and 6 bases respectively, with 15 bases between them. The CDR3 is 15 amino acids. The DNA of the CDR3 is TGTGCCAGCAGCCAAGGCGGGACAGTTTATCAGACCCAGTACTTC. Residues: CASSQGGTVYQTQYF.

The CDR3 region has the DNA TGTGCCAGCAGCGTAGTACCGGGGGGACTCGGGGAGCTGTTTTTT. Protein product: CASSVVPGGLGELFF. The chain combines TRBV9 with TRBJ2-2; 7 positions agree with TRBD2. Germline CDR1 SGDLS, CDR2 YYNGEE. V shed 0 bases and J 7 bases; nucleotides not matched to a gene: 6. The CDR3 consists of 15 residues.

The chain is built from TRBV30 and TRBJ2-3; D may be TRBD2 (6 bases). The V gene lost 4 bases and the J gene lost 2 bases, with 7 bases spanning the gap. The CDR3 loop spans 12 amino acids. Germline V gives CDR1 GTSNPN, CDR2 SVGIG (reference sequence). CDR3 region: CAWMGLTDTQYF. In nucleotides, the CDR3 is TGTGCCTGGATGGGACTCACAGATACGCAGTATTTT. The whole variable domain, remainder taken from reference TRBV30 and TRBJ2-3, is SQTIHQWPATLVQPVGSPLSLECTVEGTSNPNLYWYRQAAGRGLQLLFYSVGIGQISSEVPQNLSASRPQDRQFILSSKKLLLSDSGFYLCAWMGLTDTQYFGPGTRLTVL.

The chain employs TRBV30 and TRBJ1-1; D gene uncertain. The CDR3 totals 11 residues. Looked up from germline, CDR1 is GTSNPN and CDR2 is SVGIG (reference sequence). Trimming removed 0 bases from V and 5 bases from J, with 4 bases in between. The CDR3 region has the DNA TGTGCCTGGAGTGTCAGTACTGAAGCTTTCTTT. It translates to CAWSVSTEAFF.